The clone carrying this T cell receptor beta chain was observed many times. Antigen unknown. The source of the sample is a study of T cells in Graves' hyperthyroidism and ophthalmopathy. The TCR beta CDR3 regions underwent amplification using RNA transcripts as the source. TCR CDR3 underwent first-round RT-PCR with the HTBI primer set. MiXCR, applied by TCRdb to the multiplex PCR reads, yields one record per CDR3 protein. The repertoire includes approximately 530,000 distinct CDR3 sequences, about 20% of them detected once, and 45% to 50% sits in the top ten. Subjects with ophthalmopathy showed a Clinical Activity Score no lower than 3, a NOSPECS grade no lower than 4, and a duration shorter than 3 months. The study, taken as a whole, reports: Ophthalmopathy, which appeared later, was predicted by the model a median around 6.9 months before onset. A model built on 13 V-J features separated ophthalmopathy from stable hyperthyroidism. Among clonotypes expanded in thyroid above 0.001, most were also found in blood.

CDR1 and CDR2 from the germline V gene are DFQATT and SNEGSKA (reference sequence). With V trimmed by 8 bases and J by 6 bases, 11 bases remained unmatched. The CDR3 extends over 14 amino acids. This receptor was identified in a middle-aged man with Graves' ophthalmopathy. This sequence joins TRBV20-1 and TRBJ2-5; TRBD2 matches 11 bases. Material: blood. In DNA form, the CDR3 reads TGCAGTACGAATAGCGGGAGGGGAGTCCAGACCCAGTACTTC. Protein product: CSTNSGRGVQTQYF.